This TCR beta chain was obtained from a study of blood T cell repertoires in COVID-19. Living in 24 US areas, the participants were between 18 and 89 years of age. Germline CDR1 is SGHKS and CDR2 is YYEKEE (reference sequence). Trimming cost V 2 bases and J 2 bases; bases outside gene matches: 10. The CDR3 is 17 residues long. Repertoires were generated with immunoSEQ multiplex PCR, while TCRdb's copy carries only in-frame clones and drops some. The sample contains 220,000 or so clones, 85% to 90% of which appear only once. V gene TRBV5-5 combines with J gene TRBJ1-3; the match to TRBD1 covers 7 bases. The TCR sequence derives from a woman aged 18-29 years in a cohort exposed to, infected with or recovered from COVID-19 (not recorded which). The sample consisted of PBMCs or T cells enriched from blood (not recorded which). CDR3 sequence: CASSFGRNRGPGNTIYF. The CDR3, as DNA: TGTGCCAGCAGCTTTGGCCGGAACAGGGGACCTGGAAACACCATATATTTT.